One sample yielded the 32 T cell receptor beta chains listed below, sequenced in a study of tumor and adjacent non-tumor tissue in lung cancer. TCRbeta libraries were built with three rounds of nested PCR, modified from ARM-PCR. MiXCR, run by TCRdb on the multiplex PCR reads, gives a single entry per CDR3 protein. Among about 93,000 distinct CDR3 sequences listed, approximately 65% were seen once. No cell sorting was done before RNA was extracted from the tissue. What was sequenced was lung tumor tissue. All receptors come from a man aged 55 to 70 with non-small cell lung cancer.

This clonotype has only one observation. This rearrangement joins TRBV5-6 to TRBJ2-1; D is uncertain. The germline V gene has CDR1 SGHDT and CDR2 YYEEEE. The CDR3 has 13 amino acids. V was clipped by 3 bases and J by 2 bases, with 6 bases between them. DNA for the CDR3: TGTGCCAGCAGCTACCAGGCCTACAATGAGCAGTTCTTC. Amino acid sequence: CASSYQAYNEQFF.

The chain is built from TRBV6-5 and TRBJ2-2, with 7 bases identical to TRBD2. Per germline, CDR1 MNHEY and CDR2 SVGAGI. Germline trimming cut 6 bases from V and 4 bases from J; bases unmatched to any gene: 8. The CDR3 length is 15 residues. The CDR3 spells CASSLSGRVTGELFF. CDR3 DNA sequence: TGTGCCAGCAGCCTCTCGGGGAGGGTCACCGGGGAGCTGTTTTTT.

The V call is TRBV19, the J call TRBJ1-3; possibly TRBD1 for D (5 bases). The CDR3 consists of 16 residues. The germline CDR1 and CDR2 sequences are LNHDA and SQIVND (reference sequence). With 1 base removed from V and 0 bases from J, the gap between germline ends came to 10 bases. CDR3 DNA sequence: TGTGCCAGTAGTATAGGAACCGGGACCTCTGGAAACACCATATATTTT. Protein product: CASSIGTGTSGNTIYF.

Points on this clonotype: This may arise from a read error, as a much more abundant clone is one base away. The rearrangement uses TRBV29-1 and TRBJ2-3; tentative D call: TRBD2 (5 bases). Germline lookup yields CDR1 SQVTM and CDR2 ANQGSEA. CDR3 length: 14 residues. The CDR3 sequence is CGVITSFSTDTQYF. Here the CDR3 DNA reads TGCGGCGTGATTACTAGTTTCAGCACAGATACGCAGTATTTT.

This clonotype appeared many times. This chain connects TRBV5-1 to TRBJ2-5; D is undetermined. The germline V gene encodes CDR1 SGHRS and CDR2 YFSETQ. The CDR3 runs 14 residues. V lost 7 bases and J lost 1, with 14 bases in between. The CDR3 sequence: CASSRNGPQETQYF. DNA of the CDR3: TGCGCCAGCTCCCGGAACGGACCCCAAGAGACCCAGTACTTC.

Notes on this clonotype: A single base separates this from a much larger clone, so it may be a read error. This rearrangement joins TRBV30 to TRBJ1-2; D is unclear. Germline CDR1 GTSNPN, CDR2 SVGIG (reference sequence). Trimming took off 5 bases at V and 4 bases at J, with 14 bases between the two ends. The CDR3 sequence is 13 residues long. This chain's CDR3 is CAWGLGPFYGYTF. For the CDR3, the DNA is TGTGCCTGGGGCCTCGGGCCGTTCTATGGCTACACCTTC.

This clonotype was seen a handful of times. This could be a read error, since a much larger clone is one nucleotide away. This chain joins TRBV6-2 or TRBV6-3 and TRBJ2-1; 7 bases agree with TRBD2. The germline V gene encodes CDR1 MNHEY and CDR2 SVGEGT. The CDR3 length is 19 residues. J gave up 6 bases and V 2 bases, and 19 bases lay outside the gene matches. The chain's CDR3 is CASSYNSERGRLWVNEQFF. The CDR3 DNA reads TGTGCCAGCAGTTACAATTCGGAGCGGGGAAGGCTCTGGGTCAATGAGCAGTTCTTC.

On this clonotype itself: A read error is likely, as this CDR3 ends without the conserved phenylalanine or tryptophan. The chain recombines TRBV4-2 with TRBJ1-2; possibly TRBD1 for D (5 bases). Germline V gives CDR1 LGHNA, CDR2 YNFKEQ. The CDR3 has 14 residues. The ends were cut back, 7 bases at V and 2 bases at J, with 14 bases in the middle. CDR3 amino acids: CASTALGGNYGYTL. The CDR3 bases are TGTGCCAGCACAGCTCTCGGGGGAAACTATGGCTACACCTTA.

With regard to this clonotype: One end of the junction fails to match germline, which may point to a read error. The chain employs TRBV11-2 and TRBJ2-1, with a possible D match to TRBD2 (6 bases). The germline gives CDR1 SGHAT, CDR2 FQNNGV. This CDR3 contains 15 residues. CDR3: CASTQHRGMRDEQFF. Here the CDR3 DNA reads TGTGCCAGCACCCAGCACCGGGGGATGAGGGATGAACAGTTCTTC.

V gene TRBV2 combines with J gene TRBJ2-1; the D is unclear. The V gene lost 5 bases and the J gene lost 8 bases, with 10 bases spanning the gap. The germline V gene has CDR1 SNHLY and CDR2 FYNNEI. The CDR3 consists of 12 residues. The CDR3 loop is CASSRRRDEQFF. CDR3 coding DNA: TGTGCCAGCAGTCGTAGGCGAGATGAGCAGTTCTTC.

This chain joins TRBV6-1 and TRBJ2-7; no clear D gene. This CDR3 has 14 amino acids. V lost 2 bases and J 4 bases, leaving 12 bases between the germline ends. The germline CDR1 and CDR2 sequences are MNHNS and SASEGT. The CDR3: CASSEIGDGYEQYF. The CDR3 coding sequence is TGTGCCAGCAGTGAAATTGGGGATGGGTACGAGCAGTACTTC.

The CDR3 coding sequence is TGCGCCAGCAGCCAGCCTGGACTAGCGGGGGGTCGCACTCACACAGATACACGGTATTTT. Translated: CASSQPGLAGGRTHTDTRYF. V and J are TRBV4-1 and TRBJ2-3, with 14 positions matching TRBD2. CDR3 length: 20 residues. Germline assignment: CDR1 MGHRA and CDR2 YSYEKL. V lost 3 bases and J lost 14; bases outside the gene matches: 25.

With respect to this clonotype: The junction departs from the called germline gene at one end, perhaps through a read error. The V and J genes are TRBV6-5 and TRBJ2-2; D is perhaps TRBD1 or TRBD2 (6 bases each). Looked up from germline, CDR1 is MNHEY and CDR2 is SVGAGI. The CDR3 totals 14 residues. The CDR3, as DNA: TGTGCCCGCAGTTACCAACAGGGTGTCGGGGGGCTGTTTTTT. Residues: CARSYQQGVGGLFF.

This clonotype was recorded at least ten times. V usage is TRBV5-6 and J usage is TRBJ1-1; D gene unclear. Germline assignment: CDR1 SGHDT and CDR2 YYEEEE. CDR3 size: 12 residues. V lost 0 bases, J lost 4 bases, and 4 bases lay in between. CDR3 DNA: TGTGCCAGCAGCTTGGTTCCCACTGAAGCTTTCTTT. Protein product: CASSLVPTEAFF.

Remarks on this clonotype: A much larger clone lies a single base off, so this may be a read error. The chain recombines TRBV11-2 with TRBJ2-5, with 8 positions matching TRBD2. Germline assignment: CDR1 SGHAT and CDR2 FQNNGV. The CDR3 is made up of 14 amino acids. Trimming at V came to 7 bases and at J to 1 base, leaving 5 bases not matched to a gene. DNA of the CDR3: TGTGCCAGCAACCGACTAGCGTCCCAAGAGACCCAGTACTTC. Its protein is CASNRLASQETQYF. The full variable domain, completed using reference TRBV11-2 and TRBJ2-5, is EAGVAQSPRYKIIEKRQSVAFWCNPISGHATLYWYQQILGQGPKLLIQFQNNGVVDDSQLPKDRFSAERLKGVDSTLKIQPAKLEDSAVYLCASNRLASQETQYFGPGTRLLVL.

About this clonotype itself: An end of the junction differs from the germline gene, which may be a read error. V is TRBV11-1 and J is TRBJ2-1, with TRBD1 as a possible D gene (5 bases). In germline, CDR1 is SGHAT, CDR2 FQDESV (reference sequence). The CDR3 sequence is 15 residues long. This CDR3 reads CASSLIQAGINEQFF. In DNA form, the CDR3 reads TGTGCCAGTAGCTTAATACAGGCAGGGATAAATGAGCAGTTCTTC.

For this clonotype: In this CDR3 the conserved last residue, phenylalanine or tryptophan, is missing, so a read error is likely. The chain uses TRBV29-1 and TRBJ2-1; tentatively, D is TRBD1 (6 bases). The CDR3 extends over 13 amino acids. The germline V and J ends were trimmed by 7 bases and 7 bases, with 17 bases remaining between them. CDR1 and CDR2 from the germline V gene are SQVTM and ANQGSEA. The CDR3 is CSAGQIAANEQFI. CDR3 sequence (DNA): TGCAGCGCTGGACAGATCGCCGCGAATGAGCAGTTCATC.

Regarding this clonotype: The CDR3 does not end in the conserved phenylalanine or tryptophan, so this is likely a read error. The chain links TRBV13 to TRBJ2-7; TRBD1 or TRBD2 may be the D gene (5 bases each). Germline V gene lookup returns CDR1 PRHDT and CDR2 FYEKMQ (reference sequence). The CDR3 has 16 amino acids. Trimming took off 5 bases at V and 5 bases at J, with 22 bases between the two ends. CDR3 amino acids: CASSLTPGIGDHEQYI. CDR3 coding DNA: TGTGCCAGCAGCCTCACTCCCGGGATAGGGGATCACGAGCAGTACATC.

In its sample, this clonotype was seen many times. The V and J genes are TRBV12-3 or TRBV12-4 and TRBJ2-1, with D unclear. Trimming removed 2 bases from V and 12 bases from J, with 5 bases in between. This CDR3 is 10 amino acids long. CDR3 residues: CASSLNVQFF. The DNA for the CDR3 is TGTGCCAGCAGTTTAAACGTGCAGTTCTTC.

The chain has TRBV29-1 and TRBJ2-5; D might be TRBD1 (7 bases). There are 14 residues in the CDR3. CDR1 and CDR2 from the germline V gene are SQVTM and ANQGSEA. Trimming removed 6 bases from V and 5 bases from J, with 19 bases in between. The CDR3 loop is CSVGLSRGRETQYF. In nucleotides, the CDR3 is TGCAGCGTAGGACTATCGAGGGGGCGCGAGACCCAGTACTTC.

This clonotype appeared many times. The chain links TRBV29-1 to TRBJ2-3; 7 nucleotides agree with TRBD1. This CDR3 contains 14 residues. Losses at the gene ends were 3 bases for V and 1 base for J; bases not matched to a gene: 4. Per the germline V gene, CDR1 is SQVTM and CDR2 is ANQGSEA. CDR3 sequence (DNA): TGCAGCGTTGAGACAGGGTATGGCACAGATACGCAGTATTTT. Protein: CSVETGYGTDTQYF.

Of note for this clonotype: The junction departs from germline at one end; a sequencing error may be responsible. In DNA, the CDR3 is TGTACCAGCACTTGGGACAGTGTGCGAGAGCAGCCCCAGCATTTT. Its translation is CTSTWDSVREQPQHF. The V and J genes are TRBV6-2 or TRBV6-3 and TRBJ1-5, with TRBD1 matching over 7 bases. The CDR3 length is 15 residues. Germline values: CDR1 MNHEY, CDR2 SVGEGT.

For this clonotype: The junction differs from germline at one of its ends, possibly a read error. This chain links TRBV10-2 with TRBJ1-4, with 7 nucleotides matching TRBD1. The germline V gene encodes CDR1 WSHSY and CDR2 SAAADI. This CDR3 comprises 16 residues. The CDR3 coding sequence is TGCGCCAGCAGTGACGAGGGGGCGCGGGTTGGTGAAAAACTGTCTTTT. It encodes CASSDEGARVGEKLSF.

This chain links TRBV20-1 with TRBJ2-4, with 12 nucleotides matching TRBD2. Germline loops: CDR1 DFQATT, CDR2 SNEGSKA (reference sequence). The length of the CDR3 is 14 residues. V lost 6 bases to trimming and J lost 8 bases; unmatched junction nucleotides: 8. The chain's CDR3 is CSAMTSGGLDIQYF. CDR3 sequence (DNA): TGCAGTGCCATGACTAGCGGGGGTCTGGACATTCAGTACTTC.

A remark on this clonotype: This sequence may be a read error, since a much larger clone differs from it by one base. This sequence joins TRBV5-1 and TRBJ2-5; 7 bases map to TRBD1. CDR1 is SGHRS, CDR2 YFSETQ, per germline. CDR3 length: 13 amino acids. The CDR3 protein is CPSSLGGEETQYF. CDR3 coding DNA: TGCCCCAGCAGCTTAGGGGGCGAAGAGACCCAGTACTTC.

This clonotype was counted between two and nine times. The junction does not match germline at one end; this may be a read error. J is TRBJ2-3 and V is TRBV5-5; TRBD2 aligns across 12 bases. This CDR3 comprises 16 residues. CDR1 and CDR2 (germline): SGHKS, YYEKEE (reference sequence). The CDR3 region has the DNA TGTGCAAGCAGCCGACTAGCGGGGGCCAACATAGATACGCAGTATTTT. Translating gives CASSRLAGANIDTQYF.

A note on this clonotype: No conserved phenylalanine or tryptophan ends this CDR3, so it is likely a read error. The limits of the CDR3 on the DNA are not certain, so only TCRdb's listed CDR3 is given. The V gene is TRBV28, the J gene TRBJ2-1; the table's D call TRBD2 went unverified against the DNA. The CDR3 contains 15 residues when both ends are counted. The germline CDR1 and CDR2 sequences are MDHEN and SYDVKM. CDR3 region: CASSSSSGRDNEQFL.

This clonotype appeared many times. The conserved closing phenylalanine or tryptophan is absent in this CDR3, likely reflecting a read error. The DNA is left out, because the CDR3 cannot be placed on it with certainty; the CDR3 is given as TCRdb lists it. The V gene is TRBV6-1, the J gene TRBJ1-5; whether TRBD1, the table's D call, matches the DNA was not checked. Counting both end residues, the CDR3 totals 15 amino acids. The germline V gene encodes CDR1 MNHNS and CDR2 SASEGT. CDR3 protein: CASSEKAGTGVIWNG.

This clonotype was counted between two and nine times. One junction end disagrees with the germline gene, perhaps due to a read error. The CDR3 DNA reads as TGCGCCAGCAGCCAAGAAGGGACAGTGAGCACTGGGGCCAACGTCCTGACTTTC. Translation: CASSQEGTVSTGANVLTF. The V and J genes are TRBV4-2 and TRBJ2-6; 7 nucleotides line up with TRBD1. The CDR3 spans 18 residues. CDR1 is LGHNA and CDR2 is YNFKEQ in the germline V gene.

As for this clonotype: An end of the junction differs from the germline gene, which may be a read error. The chain couples TRBV4-2 to TRBJ2-3, with D possibly being TRBD2 (6 bases). The germline CDR1 and CDR2 sequences are LGHNA and YNFKEQ. This CDR3 has 17 amino acids. This CDR3 reads CASMVGPLGTSIDTQYF. CDR3 nucleotides: TGTGCCAGCATGGTAGGCCCCCTGGGTACTAGCATAGATACGCAGTATTTT.

On this clonotype itself: Sequence at one end of the junction differs from germline and may be a read error. V usage is TRBV6-2 or TRBV6-3 and J usage is TRBJ2-1; TRBD2 matches 11 bases. The length of the CDR3 is 16 residues. The germline V gene encodes CDR1 MNHEY and CDR2 SVGEGT. For the CDR3, the DNA is TGTGTCAGCAGTACCGCCGTGACTAGCGGGATCTATGAGCAGTTCTTC. Amino acids: CVSSTAVTSGIYEQFF.

The gene calls are TRBV6-5 and TRBJ1-6; 12 bases match TRBD1. The CDR3 extends over 16 amino acids. Germline assignment: CDR1 MNHEY and CDR2 SVGAGI. V lost 5 bases to trimming and J lost 8 bases; unmatched junction nucleotides: 7. CDR3 coding DNA: TGTGCCAGCAGTACCGGGACAGGGGGCGGGGATTCACCCCTCCACTTT. Protein: CASSTGTGGGDSPLHF.